This T cell receptor (beta chain) is drawn from a study of cytomegalovirus exposure and HLA in healthy donors. Primers for the PCR totalled 60 Vbeta and 13 Jbeta. Authors' data handling: A follow-up analysis tallied tens of millions of unique TCR beta chains, roughly 11 million shared. This table comes from immunoSEQ multiplex PCR, and its TCRdb copy is limited to in-frame clones, with some not included. V, J and clone size derive from that table, while D and trimming were established from the DNA sequence. Among 83,000 or so clones listed, about four fifths were seen once. General observations from the study: There were some public TCRs occurring in many donors, but most TCR sequences were rare.

Details on this clone: Its target is not known.

The CDR3 has 15 amino acids. CDR1 and CDR2 from the germline V gene are SGHRS and YFSETQ. V was shortened by 1 base and J by 5 bases, with 15 bases between the two germline ends. The receptor was derived from a woman in her twenties or thirties in good health and CMV-seronegative. The chain is built from TRBV5-1 and TRBJ2-5; a possible D gene is TRBD1 (5 bases). Source material: PBMCs. The DNA of the CDR3 is TGCGCCAGCAGCTTGTGGACCCAGGGTAGGGAGACCCAGTACTTC. Translated: CASSLWTQGRETQYF. The full variable domain, rest sourced from reference TRBV5-1 and TRBJ2-5, is KAGVTQTPRYLIKTRGQQVTLSCSPISGHRSVSWYQQTPGQGLQFLFEYFSETQRNKGNFPGRFSGRQFSNSRSEMNVSTLELGDSALYLCASSLWTQGRETQYFGPGTRLLVL.